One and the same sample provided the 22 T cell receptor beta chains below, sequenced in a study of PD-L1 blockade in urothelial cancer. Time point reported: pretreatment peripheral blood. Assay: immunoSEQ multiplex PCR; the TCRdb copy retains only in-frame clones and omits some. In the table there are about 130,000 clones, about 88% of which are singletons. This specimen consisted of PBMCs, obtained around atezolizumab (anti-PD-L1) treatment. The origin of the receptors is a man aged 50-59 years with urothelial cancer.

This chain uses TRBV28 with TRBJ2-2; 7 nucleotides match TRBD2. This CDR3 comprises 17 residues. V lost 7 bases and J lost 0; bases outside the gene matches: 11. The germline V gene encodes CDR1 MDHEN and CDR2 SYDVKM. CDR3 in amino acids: CASILPAGRPNTGELFF. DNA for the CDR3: TGTGCCAGCATCCTCCCGGCCGGGAGGCCGAACACCGGGGAGCTGTTTTTT.

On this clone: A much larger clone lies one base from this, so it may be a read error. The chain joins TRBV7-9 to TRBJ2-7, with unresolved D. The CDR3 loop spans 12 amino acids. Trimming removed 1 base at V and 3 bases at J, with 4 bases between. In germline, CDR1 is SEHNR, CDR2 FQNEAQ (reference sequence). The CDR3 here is CASSLGSYEQYF. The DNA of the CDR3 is TGTGCCAGCAGCTTAGGGAGCTACGAGCAGTACTTC.

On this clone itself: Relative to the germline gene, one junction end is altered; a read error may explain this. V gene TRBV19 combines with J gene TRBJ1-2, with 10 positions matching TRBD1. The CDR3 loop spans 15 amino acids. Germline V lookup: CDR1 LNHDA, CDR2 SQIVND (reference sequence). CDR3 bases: TGTGCCAGTAGTCTAGACAGGGGGCGAGTCTATGGCTACACCTTC. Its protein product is CASSLDRGRVYGYTF.

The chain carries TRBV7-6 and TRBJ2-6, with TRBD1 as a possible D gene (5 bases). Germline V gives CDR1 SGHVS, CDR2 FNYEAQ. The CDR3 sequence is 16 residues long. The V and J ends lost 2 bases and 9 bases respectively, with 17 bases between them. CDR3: CASSLFPRGLGNVLTF. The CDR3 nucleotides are TGTGCCAGCAGCTTATTTCCTAGGGGTTTGGGCAACGTCCTGACTTTC.

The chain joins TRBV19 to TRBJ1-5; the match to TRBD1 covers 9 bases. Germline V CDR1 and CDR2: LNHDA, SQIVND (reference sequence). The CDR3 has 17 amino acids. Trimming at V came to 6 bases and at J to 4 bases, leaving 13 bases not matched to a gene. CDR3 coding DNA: TGTGCCAGTAGCGGGACAGGGAACCGCGCCCTGAATCAGCCCCAGCATTTT. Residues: CASSGTGNRALNQPQHF.

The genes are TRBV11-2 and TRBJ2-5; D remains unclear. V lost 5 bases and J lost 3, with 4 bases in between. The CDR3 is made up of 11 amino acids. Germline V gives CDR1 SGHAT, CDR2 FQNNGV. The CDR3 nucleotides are TGTGCCAGCAGCGTAAAAGAGACCCAGTACTTC. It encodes CASSVKETQYF.

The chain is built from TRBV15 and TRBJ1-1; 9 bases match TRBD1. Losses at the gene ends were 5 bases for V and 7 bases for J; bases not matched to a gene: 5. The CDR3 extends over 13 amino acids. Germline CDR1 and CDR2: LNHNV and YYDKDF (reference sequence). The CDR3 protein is CATSQGQGFEAFF. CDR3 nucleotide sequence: TGTGCCACCAGCCAAGGACAGGGGTTTGAAGCTTTCTTT.

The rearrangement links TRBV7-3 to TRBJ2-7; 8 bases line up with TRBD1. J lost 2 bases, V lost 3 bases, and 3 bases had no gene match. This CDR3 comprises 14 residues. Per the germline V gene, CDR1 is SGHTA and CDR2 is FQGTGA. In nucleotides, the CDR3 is TGTGCCAGCAGCTTCGGACAGGGACCCTACGAGCAGTACTTC. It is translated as CASSFGQGPYEQYF.

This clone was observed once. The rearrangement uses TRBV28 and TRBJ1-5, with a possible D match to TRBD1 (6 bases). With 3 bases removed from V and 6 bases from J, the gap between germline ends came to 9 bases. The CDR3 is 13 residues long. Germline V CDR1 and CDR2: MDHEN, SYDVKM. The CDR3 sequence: CASSLGAGQPQHF. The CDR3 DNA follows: TGTGCCAGCAGTTTGGGGGCGGGTCAGCCCCAGCATTTT.

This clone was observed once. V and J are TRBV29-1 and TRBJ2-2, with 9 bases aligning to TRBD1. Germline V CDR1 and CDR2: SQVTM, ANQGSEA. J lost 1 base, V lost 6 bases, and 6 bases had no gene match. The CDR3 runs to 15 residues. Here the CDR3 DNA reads TGCAGCGTCCCGACAGGGGGACAGAACACCGGGGAGCTGTTTTTT. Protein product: CSVPTGGQNTGELFF.

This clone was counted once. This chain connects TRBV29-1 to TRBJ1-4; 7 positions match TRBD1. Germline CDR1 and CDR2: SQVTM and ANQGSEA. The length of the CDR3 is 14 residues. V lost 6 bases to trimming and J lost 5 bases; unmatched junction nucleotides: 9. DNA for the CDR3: TGCAGCGTGACTCCGGGACAGAAGAATGAAAAACTGTTTTTT. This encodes CSVTPGQKNEKLFF.

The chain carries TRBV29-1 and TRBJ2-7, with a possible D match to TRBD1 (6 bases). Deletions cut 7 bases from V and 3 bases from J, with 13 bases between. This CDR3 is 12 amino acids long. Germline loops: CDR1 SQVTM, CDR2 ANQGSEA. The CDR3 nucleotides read TGCAGCGCCCGTTCCAGGGGCTACGAGCAGTACTTC. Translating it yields CSARSRGYEQYF.

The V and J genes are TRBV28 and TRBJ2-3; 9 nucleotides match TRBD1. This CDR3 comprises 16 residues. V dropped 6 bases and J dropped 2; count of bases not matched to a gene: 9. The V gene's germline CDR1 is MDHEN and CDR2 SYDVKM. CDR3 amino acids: CASSIEDRGVTDTQYF. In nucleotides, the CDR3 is TGTGCCAGCAGCATCGAAGACAGGGGGGTCACAGATACGCAGTATTTT.

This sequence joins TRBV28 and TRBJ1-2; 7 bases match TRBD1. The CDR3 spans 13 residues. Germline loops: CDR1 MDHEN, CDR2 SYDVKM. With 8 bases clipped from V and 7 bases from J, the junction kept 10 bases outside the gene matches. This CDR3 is CASGTGVWRGYTF. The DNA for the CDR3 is TGTGCCAGCGGAACAGGGGTGTGGCGTGGCTACACCTTC.

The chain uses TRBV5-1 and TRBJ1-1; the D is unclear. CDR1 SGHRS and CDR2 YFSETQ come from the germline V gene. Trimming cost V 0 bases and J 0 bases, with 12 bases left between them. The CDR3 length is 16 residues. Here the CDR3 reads CASSLGRNRLNTEAFF. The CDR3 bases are TGCGCCAGCAGCTTGGGGCGGAATAGGTTGAACACTGAAGCTTTCTTT.

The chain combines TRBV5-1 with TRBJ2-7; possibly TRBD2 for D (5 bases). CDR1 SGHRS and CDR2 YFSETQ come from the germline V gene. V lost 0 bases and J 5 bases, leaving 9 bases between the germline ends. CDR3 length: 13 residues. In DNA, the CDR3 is TGCGCCAGCAGCTTGGCGAGGGTAGACGAGCAGTACTTC. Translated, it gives CASSLARVDEQYF.

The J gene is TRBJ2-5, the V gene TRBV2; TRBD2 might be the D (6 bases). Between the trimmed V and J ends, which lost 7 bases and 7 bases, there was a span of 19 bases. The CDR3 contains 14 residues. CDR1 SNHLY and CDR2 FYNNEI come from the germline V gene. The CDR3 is CASKEGTSYWTQYF. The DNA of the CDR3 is TGTGCCAGCAAGGAGGGGACTTCTTACTGGACCCAGTACTTC.

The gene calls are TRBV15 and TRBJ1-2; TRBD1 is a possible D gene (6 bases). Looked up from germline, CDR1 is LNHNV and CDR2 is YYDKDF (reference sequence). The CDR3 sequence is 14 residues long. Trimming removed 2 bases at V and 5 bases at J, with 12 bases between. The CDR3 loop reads CATSRRTEPYGYTF. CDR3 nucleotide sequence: TGTGCCACCAGCAGAAGGACAGAGCCTTATGGCTACACCTTC.

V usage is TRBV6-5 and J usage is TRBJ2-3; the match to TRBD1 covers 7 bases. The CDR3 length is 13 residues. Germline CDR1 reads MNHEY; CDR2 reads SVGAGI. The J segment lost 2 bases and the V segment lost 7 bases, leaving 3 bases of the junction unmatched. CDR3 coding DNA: TGTGCCAGCAACCAGGGGGACACAGATACGCAGTATTTT. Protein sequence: CASNQGDTDTQYF.

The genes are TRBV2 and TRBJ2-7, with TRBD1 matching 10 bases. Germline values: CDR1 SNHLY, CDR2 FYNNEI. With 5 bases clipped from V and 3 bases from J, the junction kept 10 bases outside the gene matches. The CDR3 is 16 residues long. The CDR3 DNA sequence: TGTGCCAGCAGTCGGGACAGGGGTGGAGGGGGCTACGAGCAGTACTTC. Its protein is CASSRDRGGGGYEQYF.

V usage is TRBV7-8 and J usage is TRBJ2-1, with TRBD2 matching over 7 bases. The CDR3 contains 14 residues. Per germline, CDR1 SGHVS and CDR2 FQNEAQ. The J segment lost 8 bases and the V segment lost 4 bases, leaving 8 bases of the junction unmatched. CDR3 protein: CASSWGGPRHEQFF. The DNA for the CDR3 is TGTGCCAGCAGCTGGGGAGGGCCTAGACATGAGCAGTTCTTC.

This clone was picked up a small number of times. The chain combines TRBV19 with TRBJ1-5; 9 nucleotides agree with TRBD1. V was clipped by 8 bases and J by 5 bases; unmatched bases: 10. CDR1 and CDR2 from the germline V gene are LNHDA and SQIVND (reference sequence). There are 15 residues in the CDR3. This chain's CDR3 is CASRPGQGVDQPQHF. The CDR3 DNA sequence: TGTGCCAGTCGTCCGGGACAGGGAGTGGATCAGCCCCAGCATTTT.